This T cell receptor beta chain was captured by sequencing in a study of CXCR3-negative and CXCR3-positive naive CD8 T cells. Study-wide findings and caveats: From TRB CDR3 properties, TCR strength was inferred; surface CD5 did not differ between naive subsets. Both naive subsets showed comparably high diversity, and memory CD8+ cells showed much lower diversity. Hydrophobicity of TRB CDR3s was greater in CXCR3-positive naive cells than in CXCR3-negative naive cells.

The CDR3 runs 14 residues. With respect to this clonotype: Antigen unknown.

With UMI labels, 5' RACE was used to prepare the TRB cDNA libraries. TCRdb reprocessed the 5' RACE reads and reports one entry per CDR3 protein, with no DNA. The table lists 150,000 or so distinct CDR3 sequences. Triplicates of a few hundred thousand cells were sorted from each CD8+ T cell subset. Definition of naive CD8+ T cells rested on a CD45RO-CCR7+CD27+CD95- profile. Sample: naive CXCR3+ CD8+ T cells from blood. Subset: CD45RO-CCR7+CD27+CD95- naive CD8+ T cells expressing CXCR3 (TNR3+). The chain recombines TRBV23-1 with TRBJ1-2; TCRdb's D call, TRBD1, is unchecked because there is no DNA. TRBV23-1 falls under the ORF class, with uncertain function. This TCR came from a human donor in good health. Some clones in this sample may be carry-over from other donors' samples. CDR3 sequence: CALRGGTGDYGYTF.